A single sample is the source of the 19 T cell receptor beta chains below, sequenced in a study of T cell changes during pregnancy in multiple sclerosis. Repertoires were generated with immunoSEQ multiplex PCR, while TCRdb's copy carries only in-frame clones and drops some. The table lists 90,000 to 120,000 clones, around nine tenths of them singletons, with approximately 1.2% in the top ten. The sample here was peripheral blood, taken in the second trimester of pregnancy. These receptors came from a female donor with multiple sclerosis, enrolled in a pregnancy study.

This clone was counted a few times. The rearrangement links TRBV2 to TRBJ1-2; TRBD1 is a possible D gene (5 bases). The germline gives CDR1 SNHLY, CDR2 FYNNEI. CDR3 size: 16 residues. With 7 bases removed from V and 5 bases from J, the gap between germline ends came to 23 bases. The CDR3 sequence: CASIPLVWGEEYGYTF. The CDR3 DNA reads TGTGCCAGCATTCCATTGGTGTGGGGGGAAGAGTATGGCTACACCTTC.

The chain is built from TRBV7-6 and TRBJ2-5; D call uncertain. The germline V gene encodes CDR1 SGHVS and CDR2 FNYEAQ. There are 14 residues in the CDR3. V was clipped by 0 bases and J by 2 bases, with 7 bases between them. In DNA, the CDR3 is TGTGCCAGCAGCTTAGCCCACAGACAAGAGACCCAGTACTTC. This translates into CASSLAHRQETQYF.

The chain couples TRBV29-1 to TRBJ2-1; possibly TRBD2 for D (6 bases). The CDR3 runs 12 residues. V was trimmed by 6 bases and J by 6 bases, leaving 12 bases between them. The germline V gene has CDR1 SQVTM and CDR2 ANQGSEA. The CDR3 sequence is CSVGGLINEQFF. CDR3 coding DNA: TGCAGCGTGGGAGGACTGATCAATGAGCAGTTCTTC.

V and J are TRBV30 and TRBJ1-1, with D tentatively TRBD1 (5 bases). Germline CDR1 reads GTSNPN; CDR2 reads SVGIG (reference sequence). Trimming cost V 0 bases and J 4 bases, with 15 bases left between them. The CDR3 sequence is 15 residues long. The CDR3 DNA sequence: TGTGCCTGGAGTGTTGGAGGGGCCCTGGTCACTGAAGCTTTCTTT. This codes for CAWSVGGALVTEAFF.

This clone was picked up a small number of times. V is TRBV5-1 and J is TRBJ2-3, with 8 bases that match TRBD2. V lost 0 bases to trimming and J lost 5 bases; unmatched junction nucleotides: 8. Per germline, CDR1 SGHRS and CDR2 YFSETQ. The CDR3 contains 16 residues. Written as DNA, the CDR3 is TGCGCCAGCAGCTTGGGCCTAGCGGGTTATGGAGATACGCAGTATTTT. Encoded protein: CASSLGLAGYGDTQYF.

The chain has TRBV7-8 and TRBJ2-5; unclear D gene. V was clipped by 1 base and J by 4 bases, with 10 bases between them. CDR1 is SGHVS and CDR2 is FQNEAQ in the germline V gene. The CDR3 consists of 14 residues. The CDR3 spells CASSLVWAGETQYF. CDR3 coding DNA: TGTGCCAGCAGCTTAGTTTGGGCAGGAGAGACCCAGTACTTC.

CDR3 nucleotide sequence: TGCGCCAGCAGCTTGGCCCGGACTAGGGACAGGGGGACACAAGAGACCCAGTACTTC. Translated: CASSLARTRDRGTQETQYF. J is TRBJ2-5 and V is TRBV5-1; 11 positions agree with TRBD1. The germline gives CDR1 SGHRS, CDR2 YFSETQ. J lost 2 bases, V lost 0 bases, and 12 bases had no gene match. The CDR3 spans 19 residues.

The genes are TRBV9 and TRBJ2-3; D is unresolved. V was trimmed by 4 bases and J by 6 bases, leaving 21 bases between them. Germline V gene sequence: CDR1 SGDLS, CDR2 YYNGEE. This CDR3 spans 16 amino acids. The CDR3 region is CASSPRVGVSSDTQYF. The CDR3 DNA is TGTGCCAGCAGCCCTAGAGTCGGAGTGAGCAGCGATACGCAGTATTTT.

The gene calls are TRBV5-1 and TRBJ2-7; TRBD2 aligns across 12 bases. The trim removed 0 bases at V and 5 bases at J, leaving 9 bases unmatched. The CDR3 is made up of 17 amino acids. Germline V gene data show CDR1 as SGHRS and CDR2 as YFSETQ. The CDR3 nucleotides are TGCGCCAGCAGCTTGGTTCGGACTAGCGGGGCTCCTAACGAGCAGTACTTC. Translation: CASSLVRTSGAPNEQYF.

The V gene is TRBV4-2, the J gene TRBJ1-2; 7 nucleotides match TRBD1. V was pared by 2 bases and J by 3 bases, with 6 bases of the junction left unmatched. This CDR3 is 15 amino acids long. Germline V gene sequence: CDR1 LGHNA, CDR2 YNFKEQ. The CDR3 here is CASSQRQGSDYGYTF. As DNA, the CDR3 is TGTGCCAGCAGCCAACGACAGGGATCGGACTATGGCTACACCTTC.

The genes are TRBV5-1 and TRBJ1-1; tentative D call: TRBD1 (6 bases). Trimming removed 0 bases from V and 0 bases from J, with 12 bases in between. The CDR3 has 16 residues. CDR1 and CDR2 from the germline V gene are SGHRS and YFSETQ. The DNA of the CDR3 is TGCGCCAGCAGCTTGGGAGGGGGTGGCATGAACACTGAAGCTTTCTTT. Residues: CASSLGGGGMNTEAFF.

J is TRBJ1-2 and V is TRBV27; D perhaps matches TRBD1 (5 bases). This CDR3 is built from 15 residues. Trimming removed 7 bases at V and 7 bases at J, with 22 bases between. CDR1 MNHEY and CDR2 SMNVEV come from the germline V gene (reference sequence). The CDR3 loop reads CASKRRGLGTIGYTF. In nucleotides, the CDR3 is TGTGCCAGCAAAAGGCGGGGACTGGGCACTATTGGCTACACCTTC.

The chain recombines TRBV7-2 with TRBJ2-6; D is unclear. Trimming took off 3 bases at V and 8 bases at J, with 2 bases between the two ends. CDR3 length: 11 amino acids. CDR1 is SGHTA and CDR2 is FQGNSA in the germline V gene. DNA of the CDR3: TGTGCCAGCAGCTTCTCCAACGTCCTGACTTTC. This translates into CASSFSNVLTF.

This sequence joins TRBV5-5 and TRBJ2-7, with a possible D match to TRBD1 (5 bases). The germline CDR1 and CDR2 sequences are SGHKS and YYEKEE (reference sequence). This CDR3 comprises 14 residues. The V gene lost 2 bases and the J gene lost 5 bases, with 14 bases spanning the gap. CDR3 region: CASSLLQGVDEQYF. In DNA form, the CDR3 reads TGTGCCAGCAGCTTACTGCAGGGTGTTGACGAGCAGTACTTC.

Only a few counts were recorded for this clone. The V call is TRBV4-1, the J call TRBJ1-1, with D tentatively TRBD1 (5 bases). Germline loops: CDR1 MGHRA, CDR2 YSYEKL. Trimming left V 1 base short and J 1 base short, with 13 bases between. CDR3 length: 16 amino acids. The DNA for the CDR3 is TGCGCCAGCAGCCAAGTACCCGGGGGGAAGAACACTGAAGCTTTCTTT. This sequence encodes CASSQVPGGKNTEAFF.

The gene calls are TRBV6-5 and TRBJ1-2, with a possible D match to TRBD1 (5 bases). The germline V and J ends were trimmed by 5 bases and 1 base, with 8 bases remaining between them. Germline V gene sequence: CDR1 MNHEY, CDR2 SVGAGI. The CDR3 covers 13 residues. The CDR3 loop is CASSPTVNYGYTF. The CDR3 DNA sequence: TGTGCCAGCAGTCCGACAGTTAACTATGGCTACACCTTC.

The rearrangement links TRBV5-1 to TRBJ2-7, with D possibly being TRBD2 (7 bases). Trimming removed 4 bases at V and 0 bases at J, with 11 bases between. The CDR3 loop spans 14 amino acids. The germline gives CDR1 SGHRS, CDR2 YFSETQ. The CDR3 here is CASSGGGGSYEQYF. The DNA of the CDR3 is TGCGCCAGCAGCGGGGGCGGGGGCTCCTACGAGCAGTACTTC.

V usage is TRBV6-1 and J usage is TRBJ2-7; TRBD1 matches 9 bases. Germline assignment: CDR1 MNHNS and CDR2 SASEGT. The length of the CDR3 is 13 residues. V dropped 11 bases and J dropped 2; count of bases not matched to a gene: 7. The CDR3 here is CACTGGLTYEQYF. CDR3 bases: TGTGCCTGTACAGGGGGCCTCACCTACGAGCAGTACTTC.

This chain uses TRBV27 with TRBJ1-1; 9 nucleotides line up with TRBD1. V gave up 4 bases and J gave up 4 bases; unmatched junction bases: 1. The CDR3 runs to 13 residues. Germline V gives CDR1 MNHEY, CDR2 SMNVEV (reference sequence). CDR3 region: CASSWGQGTEAFF. DNA of the CDR3: TGTGCCAGCAGTTGGGGACAGGGCACTGAAGCTTTCTTT.